The present TCR beta chain was sequenced within a study of cytomegalovirus exposure and HLA in healthy donors. Study at large: Earlier sequencing of 150 million to 200 million T cells yielded around 100 million unique TCR beta sequences.

The study ran its PCR with 60 Vbeta and 13 Jbeta primers. TCRdb's table, derived via immunoSEQ multiplex PCR, lists solely in-frame clones and lacks some. The table includes over 100,000 clones, 60% to 85% detected once. Points from the study as a whole: TCR beta V- and J-gene trimming, according to a later analysis, was linked to a missense DCLRE1C variant.

CDR1 is PRHDT, CDR2 FYEKMQ, per germline (reference sequence). This CDR3 is built from 14 residues. The V gene lost 3 bases and the J gene lost 7 bases, with 10 bases spanning the gap. About this clone: The antigen is not known.

The chain employs TRBV13 and TRBJ1-6; D is possibly TRBD1 (6 bases). Sequencing used PBMCs. The source is a female donor in good health and CMV-seronegative. The chain's CDR3 is CASSLRGGNSPLHF. CDR3 bases: TGTGCCAGCAGCTTGAGGGGGGGGAATTCACCCCTCCACTTT.